The T cell receptor beta chain under discussion was sequenced for a study of OX40 agonist ivuxolimab in advanced cancers. For the study in its entirety: The costimulatory receptor OX40 (CD134) was targeted by ivuxolimab, a fully human IgG2 agonistic monoclonal antibody. Peripheral TCRbeta sequencing was intended to test whether TCR sequence diversity was altered and clonal T-cell expansion was caused by ivuxolimab. In the dose-escalation cohort, around four fifths of patients were male, and the mean age was approximately 60 years, with a range of 23 to 79. The monotherapy dose-escalation portion (N ≈ 52 patients) of the phase I ivuxolimab trial is reported in the paper. Intravenous ivuxolimab was administered to patients every 2 weeks at six dose levels: 0.01, 0.1, 0.3, 1.5, 3 and 10 mg/kg. Prior anti-PD-1, anti-PD-L1 or anti-CTLA-4 therapy was permitted, and checkpoint inhibitors had been received by about two fifths of dose-escalation patients. Of the roughly 51 dose-escalation patients, hepatocellular carcinoma was present in around 20, melanoma in approximately 15, renal cell carcinoma in 9 and head and neck cancer in 9. Three dose-escalation patients achieved partial responses, one with hepatocellular carcinoma and two with cutaneous melanoma. Summary of the overall study and its limitations: Low levels of normalized T-cell clonal expansion were also seen in some patients who did not respond. After ivuxolimab, more expanded clones were found on average in CD8+ T cells than in CD4+ T cells. Antigen specificity was not determined for the clonally expanded peripheral T cells. In partial responders in the 0.1-3.0 mg/kg groups, normalized peripheral clonal expansion was found to be among the lowest, especially among CD8+ T cells. At doses of 0.1 to 3.0 mg/kg, clonal expansion of both CD4+ and CD8+ blood T cells was observed from baseline to week 6.

The trial excluded patients who had a history of autoimmune disease or were on systemic immunosuppression. In every dose cohort, peripheral blood was drawn for TCR sequencing at baseline, cycle 4 day 1, and cycle 7 day 1. Samples were obtained from an open-label, multicenter, first-in-human phase I dose-escalation trial of ivuxolimab. Adults with locally advanced or metastatic head and neck squamous cell, hepatocellular, melanoma or renal cell carcinoma were enrolled in the trial. CD4+ and CD8+ T cells were sorted separately from peripheral blood before TCR sequencing. About this clone: Its antigen is unknown. Base qualities are not recorded, but no much larger clone differs from it by a single base.

To sequence the TCRbeta CDR3 region, genomic DNA was isolated from the sorted cells. TCRbeta CDR3 regions were sequenced using the immunoSEQ Assay. Held by TCRdb, this immuneACCESS table contains in-frame sequences only and omits some clones. Under half of the omission traces to an unresolved V gene where checked; the cause of the rest is unknown. The sample table holds roughly 50,000 clones, of which 80% were seen once. Together, the top ten hold around 4.5% of the sample. Reading from cysteine to phenylalanine, the CDR3 counts 16 amino acids. Only the CDR3 portion is preserved as DNA: 48 bases, with reading frame beginning at the first base. The germline V gene provides CDR1 MDHEN and CDR2 SYDVKM. At the junction V is shortened by 6 bases and J by 8 bases, with 22 bases in between.

The specimen comprised CD4+ or CD8+ T cells sorted from blood, sampled in a trial of the OX40 agonist ivuxolimab. The chain couples TRBV28 to TRBJ1-4; a tentative D match to TRBD1 spans 6 bases. The receptor was isolated from an adult with an advanced solid tumor such as melanoma, head and neck, liver or kidney cancer. For the CDR3, the sequence is CASSTRLDRLGEKLFF. In nucleotide form, the sequence is TGTGCCAGCAGCACCCGCTTAGACAGGTTAGGCGAAAAACTGTTTTTT.